This T cell receptor beta chain was profiled in a study of T cell responses to AZD1222 COVID-19 vaccine. Per germline, CDR1 KGHSH and CDR2 LQKENI. There are 14 residues in the CDR3. The J segment lost 2 bases and the V segment lost 3 bases, leaving 1 base of the junction unmatched. The method was immunoSEQ multiplex PCR; TCRdb's version includes in-frame clones alone and lacks a portion of them. Here the sample spans more than 120,000 clones, 85% to 90% being singletons. The clonotype originates from an adult who received the AZD1222 COVID-19 vaccine. The V gene is TRBV18, the J gene TRBJ1-2; 9 nucleotides match TRBD1. The sequencing used peripheral blood, collected 28 days after the second AZD1222 dose. Here the CDR3 reads CASSPGQGNYGYTF. In DNA form, the CDR3 reads TGTGCCAGCTCACCGGGACAGGGAAACTATGGCTACACCTTC.